What follows is one T cell receptor beta chain and its context. Other DNA variants within this sample encode the same CDR3. The record originates from a study of shared clonotypes between healthy human individuals. Sequenced by immunoSEQ multiplex PCR; TCRdb stores in-frame clones only, minus some. The sample consists of about 800,000 clones, 96% of them appearing once. CD45RO-negative CD8 cells positively selected for CCR7 made up the naive population, which excluded terminally differentiated effector memory CD45RA+ cells. Per germline, CDR1 MNHEY and CDR2 SMNVEV (reference sequence). This CDR3 has 14 residues. Trimming left V 2 bases short and J 3 bases short, with 11 bases between.

The origin of this receptor is a man aged 30-40 years in good health. The chain has TRBV27 and TRBJ2-7, with D hard to call. Source material: naive CD8+ T cells sorted from blood. This chain's CDR3 is CASSLSARSYEQYF. CDR3 in DNA: TGTGCCAGCAGTTTAAGCGCCCGCAGCTACGAGCAGTACTTC.